This T cell receptor beta chain comes out of a study of shared clonotypes between healthy human individuals. Generated by immunoSEQ multiplex PCR, the TCRdb table keeps only in-frame clones and is missing some. The profile shows about 2.4 million clones, about 92% of them singletons. The CDR3 sequence is 15 residues long. V was clipped by 1 base and J by 3 bases, with 13 bases between them. Germline V gene data show CDR1 as GTSNPN and CDR2 as SVGIG (reference sequence). A single count supports this clone. The chain couples TRBV30 to TRBJ2-1; no firm D call. This TCR derives from a man between 18 and 29 years old in good health. The material sequenced was naive CD4+ T cells sorted from blood. Subset specified: CD45RA+ positively selected. The CDR3 is CAWSENSQIYNEQFF. For the CDR3, the DNA is TGTGCCTGGAGTGAAAACTCACAGATCTACAATGAGCAGTTCTTC.